This T cell receptor (beta chain) was retrieved from a study of T cell responses to AZD1222 COVID-19 vaccine (dated by TCRdb to the early 2020s). A note on the overall study: AZD1222 recipients given second doses at about 4 weeks or at about 12 weeks were pooled, since spike-specific TCR depth and breadth were not found to differ between the two schedules. TCR sequencing covered 230 or so trial participants: 207 given two doses of AZD1222 and 26 given two doses of MenACWY control vaccine. Trial participants were enrolled by age into subgroups of 18-55, 56-69 and 70-plus years, and about 150, 27 and 61 TCR-sequenced participants, respectively, were included in these subgroups. The full study reports these points: CD4 TCRs associated with the vaccine covered the entire spike protein, and the dominant responses were in regions 160-218 and 743-854. Participants were mostly white British and included more females than males, and it was suggested by the authors that clonal diversity may have been underestimated. Conclusions about previously exposed vaccinees are limited, since just 5 or 6 AZD1222 recipients were seropositive for SARS-CoV-2 at baseline. Epitopes outside the regions mutated in the B.1.351 and B.1.1.7 variants were reportedly recognized by nearly half of the unique spike-specific TCRs. After two AZD1222 doses, both the breadth and the depth of spike-specific TCRs were significantly higher than at day 0 and than in MenACWY recipients. Because no day 14 peak-response samples were available, repertoires were characterized only after the peak T cell response. In the small 56-69-year group, the increase in depth fell short of significance, most likely because of low power.

The sample's time point, from its label and the paper: baseline before first vaccination. Vaccinee samples came from UK trials COV001 and COV002, including a single-blind randomized controlled phase 2/3 trial of AZD1222 (ChAdOx1 nCoV-19) in healthy adults. Trial participant PBMC samples were collected at day 0 and day 28 after the second dose for TCRbeta chain sequencing. The CDR3 regions of human TCRbeta chains were subjected to immunosequencing. Per the source publication's procedure: Repertoire TCRs were matched against a reference library of SARS-CoV-2-specific TCRs generated with the MIRA antigen-specificity platform. Breadth was defined as the fraction of unique TCRs that were SARS-CoV-2-associated, and depth was defined as the fraction of total T cells that were SARS-CoV-2-associated. Using the MIRA data, each spike-specific TCR was mapped to the spike region that the TCR reacts to and placed in a CD4 or CD8 class. Log10-transformed breadth and depth values were compared by one-way ANOVA with Sidak's multiple comparisons tests. TCRdb retrieved this table from immuneACCESS and kept in-frame rearrangements only. Not all clones are present; in checked studies, unresolved V genes account for under half, and no reason is known for the remainder. The V and J calls and clone size come from that table; D and trimming were worked out from the DNA. For this sample there are some 110,000 clones; around 90% appear just once. 7% to 10% of the sample is in the top ten clones.

In its sample, this clone was seen once. The target of this receptor is not known. No much larger clonotype is one base removed from it; base qualities were not supplied. V and J lose 7 bases and 4 bases, and a span of 8 bases separates them. The CDR3 has 11 amino acids, counting the end cysteine and phenylalanine. The DNA shown is the 33-base CDR3, in frame from base 1. For CDR1 and CDR2, the germline V gene lists MDHEN and SYDVKM. Here the sequenced sample was peripheral blood, taken on day 0 of AZD1222 vaccination. This clonotype originated in an adult in good health. Recombination connected TRBV28 to TRBJ2-7, with the D gene too uncertain to name. The sequenced DNA: TGTGCCAGCACTCTGGGGTACGAGCAGTACTTC. Its product reads: CASTLGYEQYF.